One sample yielded the 23 T cell receptor beta chains listed below, sequenced in a study of blood T cell repertoires in COVID-19. Clones were read by immunoSEQ multiplex PCR, and TCRdb kept only the in-frame ones, dropping some. The sample lists 300,000 or so clones; about 91% were seen once. The sample comprised peripheral blood. These receptors were obtained from a woman aged 25 to 39 who had recovered from COVID-19.

The chain employs TRBV29-1 and TRBJ2-2, with unresolved D. V dropped 7 bases and J dropped 1 base, with 10 bases sitting between them. Germline V CDR1 and CDR2: SQVTM, ANQGSEA. The CDR3 length is 13 residues. CDR3 DNA: TGCAGCGCTCTAGTCATGAACACCGGGGAGCTGTTTTTT. The encoded protein is CSALVMNTGELFF.

V usage is TRBV13 and J usage is TRBJ2-3, with TRBD2 matching 9 bases. Unmatched junction bases numbered 5, after V lost 2 bases and J lost 2 bases. There are 16 residues in the CDR3. Looked up from germline, CDR1 is PRHDT and CDR2 is FYEKMQ (reference sequence). The CDR3 DNA follows: TGTGCCAGCAGCTTACTCCTAGCGGGGCACACAGATACGCAGTATTTT. This translates into CASSLLLAGHTDTQYF.

V and J are TRBV19 and TRBJ2-7, with D perhaps matching TRBD1 (5 bases). V was shortened by 5 bases and J by 3 bases, with 11 bases between the two germline ends. This CDR3 is built from 13 residues. Per germline, CDR1 LNHDA and CDR2 SQIVND (reference sequence). This CDR3 reads CASSAGSNYEQYF. CDR3 in DNA: TGTGCCAGTAGTGCAGGGTCGAACTACGAGCAGTACTTC.

This chain connects TRBV11-1 to TRBJ2-3; 7 nucleotides line up with TRBD1. Germline V gene lookup returns CDR1 SGHAT and CDR2 FQDESV (reference sequence). J was trimmed by 0 bases and V by 5 bases; bases with no gene match: 5. This CDR3 region has 15 residues. CDR3 sequence reads: CASSDRVGSTDTQYF. CDR3 nucleotides: TGTGCCAGCAGCGACAGGGTAGGGAGCACAGATACGCAGTATTTT.

The chain carries TRBV9 and TRBJ2-3; 8 nucleotides line up with TRBD2. V lost 7 bases and J lost 4; bases outside the gene matches: 17. From germline, CDR1 is SGDLS and CDR2 YYNGEE. CDR3 length: 17 residues. This chain's CDR3 is CASPGSGLAQCADTQYF. CDR3 nucleotides: TGTGCCAGCCCGGGGTCAGGACTAGCTCAGTGCGCAGATACGCAGTATTTT.

The gene calls are TRBV19 and TRBJ1-5; D is undetermined. The CDR3 runs 14 residues. Germline V lookup: CDR1 LNHDA, CDR2 SQIVND (reference sequence). V was clipped by 0 bases and J by 0 bases, with 3 bases between them. CDR3 residues: CASSIDHSNQPQHF. CDR3 nucleotides: TGTGCCAGTAGTATAGATCATAGCAATCAGCCCCAGCATTTT. The variable domain in full, completed from reference TRBV19 and TRBJ1-5, reads DGGITQSPKYLFRKEGQNVTLSCEQNLNHDAMYWYRQDPGQGLRLIYYSQIVNDFQKGDIAEGYSVSREKKESFPLTVTSAQKNPTAFYLCASSIDHSNQPQHFGDGTRLSIL.

The genes are TRBV7-9 and TRBJ2-7; 10 bases align to TRBD1. The CDR3 runs to 16 residues. From germline, CDR1 is SEHNR and CDR2 FQNEAQ (reference sequence). V shed 4 bases, J shed 3 bases, and the junction held 9 bases outside the gene matches. CDR3 in amino acids: CASSSPSGQGGYEQYF. The DNA for the CDR3 is TGTGCCAGCAGCTCACCCTCCGGACAGGGGGGCTACGAGCAGTACTTC.

V and J are TRBV19 and TRBJ2-7; possibly TRBD1 for D (6 bases). Germline values: CDR1 LNHDA, CDR2 SQIVND (reference sequence). The germline V and J ends were trimmed by 5 bases and 4 bases, with 18 bases remaining between them. The CDR3 spans 15 residues. CDR3 loop: CASSANMGQSYEQYF. The CDR3, as DNA: TGTGCCAGTAGTGCCAATATGGGACAATCTTACGAGCAGTACTTC.

The chain joins TRBV4-2 to TRBJ2-3, with 7 bases matching TRBD2. The CDR3 runs 17 residues. Germline V gene lookup returns CDR1 LGHNA and CDR2 YNFKEQ. Germline trimming cut 0 bases from V and 4 bases from J; bases unmatched to any gene: 10. The CDR3, as DNA: TGTGCCAGCAGCCAAGATTTAGGACTAGAATGGGCAGATACGCAGTATTTT. Amino acid sequence: CASSQDLGLEWADTQYF.

The rearrangement links TRBV19 to TRBJ1-4; 10 nucleotides align to TRBD1. J was trimmed by 6 bases and V by 7 bases; bases with no gene match: 17. This CDR3 has 18 residues. Germline values: CDR1 LNHDA, CDR2 SQIVND (reference sequence). The CDR3 sequence: CASTEVWGQGRGDEKLFF. CDR3 bases: TGTGCCAGTACCGAAGTCTGGGGACAGGGGCGAGGGGATGAAAAACTGTTTTTT.

This clone has a handful of counts. In DNA form, the CDR3 reads TGTGCCACCTCGGACAGGGGCTTGGGCACTGAAGCTTTCTTT. Protein sequence: CATSDRGLGTEAFF. The J gene is TRBJ1-1, the V gene TRBV15, with TRBD1 identical over 9 bases. CDR3 length: 14 residues. Germline CDR1 is LNHNV and CDR2 is YYDKDF (reference sequence). The trim removed 8 bases at V and 4 bases at J, leaving 8 bases unmatched.

This sequence joins TRBV4-1 and TRBJ1-5; maybe TRBD1 (6 bases). Germline V gene data show CDR1 as MGHRA and CDR2 as YSYEKL. The V and J ends lost 1 base and 3 bases respectively, with 10 bases between them. CDR3 length: 15 amino acids. CDR3 loop: CASSQGGQYNQPQHF. Here the CDR3 DNA reads TGCGCCAGCAGCCAAGGGGGGCAGTACAATCAGCCCCAGCATTTT.

The chain uses TRBV5-4 and TRBJ2-6; TRBD1 agrees at 9 bases. The V gene end was trimmed by 4 bases and the J gene end by 2 bases; junction bases not matched to a gene: 4. This CDR3 spans 16 amino acids. Germline-derived CDR1 and CDR2 are SGHNT and YYREEE (reference sequence). Here the CDR3 reads CASSPTGGTGANVLTF. CDR3 coding DNA: TGTGCCAGCAGCCCCACAGGGGGCACTGGGGCCAACGTCCTGACTTTC.

This clone was counted only a few times. The CDR3 here is CASSYSFTDSGELFF. The DNA of the CDR3 is TGTGCCAGCAGTTACTCGTTTACCGACAGCGGGGAGCTGTTTTTT. The chain links TRBV6-5 to TRBJ2-2; TRBD1 might be the D (5 bases). Trimming took 0 bases from V and 7 from J, leaving 12 bases between them. The CDR3 totals 15 residues. The germline V gene has CDR1 MNHEY and CDR2 SVGAGI.

This chain joins TRBV3-1 (or the pseudogene TRBV3-2) and TRBJ2-3; TRBD1 might be the D (6 bases). Trimming took off 3 bases at V and 7 bases at J, with 17 bases between the two ends. CDR1 is LGHDT and CDR2 is YNNKEL in the germline V gene (reference sequence). The CDR3 has 15 residues. CDR3 in amino acids: CASSHGQPSKYTQYF. The CDR3 region has the DNA TGTGCCAGCAGCCACGGACAGCCGAGCAAGTATACGCAGTATTTT.

This sequence joins TRBV21-1 and TRBJ2-5; the table's D call of TRBD1 was not tested on the DNA. TRBV21-1 is recorded as a pseudogene. The CDR3 runs to 14 residues. This CDR3 is CASSPGTVGETQYF. In nucleotides, the CDR3 is TGTGCCAGCAGCCCCGGGACAGTCGGGGAGACCCAGTACTTC.

The V call is TRBV7-3, the J call TRBJ2-3; 8 bases are a match to TRBD1. The germline CDR1 and CDR2 sequences are SGHTA and FQGTGA. The CDR3 is 15 residues long. The V gene end was trimmed by 1 base and the J gene end by 0 bases; junction bases not matched to a gene: 0. As DNA, the CDR3 is TGTGCCAGCAGCTTAAGACAGGGGAGCACAGATACGCAGTATTTT. Residues: CASSLRQGSTDTQYF.

As to this clone: Other DNA sequences of this sample code for an identical CDR3. The chain couples TRBV9 to TRBJ2-3, with 14 bases lining up with TRBD2. The CDR3 loop spans 16 amino acids. Germline V CDR1 and CDR2: SGDLS, YYNGEE. The V segment lost 0 bases and the J segment 4 bases; nucleotides outside the gene matches: 1. CDR3 residues: CASSVGLAGGSDTQYF. The CDR3 DNA follows: TGTGCCAGCAGCGTAGGACTAGCGGGGGGGTCAGATACGCAGTATTTT.

The rearrangement links TRBV6-1 to TRBJ1-2; D is perhaps TRBD1 (6 bases). Germline CDR1 reads MNHNS; CDR2 reads SASEGT. V lost 4 bases and J 0 bases, leaving 12 bases between the germline ends. The CDR3 has 15 residues. Here the CDR3 DNA reads TGTGCCAGCAGTGCAGCGACAGGAGCTAACTATGGCTACACCTTC. This gives the protein CASSAATGANYGYTF.

The chain joins TRBV27 to TRBJ1-3; perhaps TRBD1 as D (6 bases). This CDR3 comprises 15 residues. The V end lost 5 bases, the J end lost 2 bases, and 13 bases lay between the germline ends. The germline gives CDR1 MNHEY, CDR2 SMNVEV (reference sequence). CDR3: CASSRRPGAGNTIYF. The CDR3 DNA follows: TGTGCCAGCAGTCGCCGACCAGGGGCTGGAAACACCATATATTTT.

This chain joins TRBV24-1 and TRBJ2-1; a possible D gene is TRBD2 (6 bases). Trimming took 5 bases from V and 1 from J, leaving 11 bases between them. CDR1 is KGHDR and CDR2 is SFDVKD in the germline V gene. This CDR3 has 15 residues. The CDR3 here is CATSGGTESYNEQFF. CDR3 nucleotide sequence: TGTGCCACCAGTGGGGGGACTGAATCCTACAATGAGCAGTTCTTC.

This chain links TRBV28 with TRBJ2-7; 10 bases fit TRBD2. The J segment lost 4 bases and the V segment lost 3 bases, leaving 9 bases of the junction unmatched. Germline lookup yields CDR1 MDHEN and CDR2 SYDVKM. The CDR3 runs to 16 residues. The CDR3 bases are TGTGCCAGCAGTTTGAAAGGGACTAGCGAATTTTACGAGCAGTACTTC. Translation: CASSLKGTSEFYEQYF.

This clone has just a few counts. The V gene is TRBV7-3, the J gene TRBJ2-7, with a tentative D call TRBD1 (5 bases). V lost 5 bases, J lost 9 bases, and 17 bases lay in between. The germline V gene encodes CDR1 SGHTA and CDR2 FQGTGA. CDR3 size: 13 residues. For the CDR3, the DNA is TGTGCCAGCAGCCCTCAGGGTGGGGCTCGGCAGTACTTC. Translation gives CASSPQGGARQYF.